This T cell receptor beta chain was retrieved from a study of T cells in tuberculosis. The study, taken as a whole, reports: Smaller distances to GMM-specific TCRs suggested their expansion in active tuberculosis.

Regarding this clone: Its antigen is not known.

Adolescents were screened for latent TB by skin test and IGRA. Sequenced by immunoSEQ multiplex PCR; TCRdb stores in-frame clones only, minus some. Altogether about 45,000 clones are present, approximately 94% being singletons, with the ten largest covering around 2%. With 5 bases clipped from V and 4 bases from J, the junction kept 12 bases outside the gene matches. The CDR3 is made up of 16 amino acids. Germline V gene lookup returns CDR1 MDHEN and CDR2 SYDVKM. The chain couples TRBV28 to TRBJ2-7, with 9 bases identical to TRBD1. What was sequenced was PBMCs. The TCR originated in a donor aged 10 to 29 with latent tuberculosis or without tuberculosis infection. Some clones in this sample may be carry-over from other donors' samples. The CDR3 nucleotides are TGTGCCAGCAGTCCGCGCCGGGACAGGGCCTTTTACGAGCAGTACTTC. It yields the protein CASSPRRDRAFYEQYF.